The clone carrying this TCR beta chain was found once. Its specificity is not known. Some clones are missing from TCRdb's copy, which holds only in-frame ones; the method was immunoSEQ multiplex PCR. Here the sample spans tens of thousands of clones, over 85% being singletons. These data belong to a study of T cells in localized non-small cell lung cancer. Points from the study as a whole: Clonality peaked in uninvolved adjacent lung rather than tumor. A median around 57 of the top 100 tumor clones appeared in adjacent lung.

This receptor was taken from a man aged 35-75 years with stage I squamous cell lung carcinoma. The sequencing here drew on peripheral blood, taken before any cancer treatment.

The DNA of the CDR3 is TGTGCCAGCAGCTTGGTGACCTCCGAGCAGTACTTC. It translates to CASSLVTSEQYF. The chain joins TRBV5-6 to TRBJ2-7, with D hard to call. Germline lookup yields CDR1 SGHDT and CDR2 YYEEEE. The V and J ends lost 0 bases and 6 bases respectively, with 7 bases between them. The CDR3 extends over 12 amino acids.